This entry lists 9 T cell receptor beta chains sequenced from one sample in a study of human T cells and chemical hapten exposure. Time point given: patch test 1, 2 weeks after DPC sensitization. Treatment denoted: therapeutic diphenylcyclopropenone sensitization with weekly scalp DPC. TCRdb analysed the RACE reads with MiXCR anew, one entry per CDR3 protein. The table lists around 120,000 distinct CDR3 sequences, 9.5% to 13% of them singletons. The material sequenced was whole blood, taken in connection with sensitization to the hapten diphenylcyclopropenone (DPC). These receptors were taken from a woman in her forties or fifties with alopecia areata. Some clones in this sample may be carry-over from other donors' samples.

In its sample, this clonotype was seen a few times. The chain is built from TRBV18 and TRBJ2-3; 7 bases line up with TRBD1. The germline V gene has CDR1 KGHSH and CDR2 LQKENI. After removal of 2 bases from V and 5 bases from J, the junction contained 4 bases not matched to a gene. The CDR3 length is 14 residues. CDR3 in DNA: TGTGCCAGCTCACCAGAAGGGGGCGGAGATACGCAGTATTTT. Translating it yields CASSPEGGGDTQYF.

This sequence joins TRBV7-6 and TRBJ2-7, with D unresolved. CDR3 length equals 15 residues. The V gene lost 2 bases and the J gene lost 6 bases, with 17 bases spanning the gap. Germline V lookup: CDR1 SGHVS, CDR2 FNYEAQ. CDR3: CASSLSRSPTSEQYF. The CDR3 DNA is TGTGCCAGCAGCTTATCTCGCAGCCCGACCAGCGAGCAGTACTTC.

This clonotype came up a few times. This rearrangement joins TRBV6-1 to TRBJ2-2; D gene uncertain. This CDR3 comprises 16 residues. Germline assignment: CDR1 MNHNS and CDR2 SASEGT. V lost 4 bases to trimming and J lost 0 bases, with 12 bases between them. This chain's CDR3 is CASSGWQNANTGELFF. Here the CDR3 DNA reads TGTGCCAGCAGTGGTTGGCAAAACGCGAACACCGGGGAGCTGTTTTTT.

This clonotype was observed at least ten times. This chain joins TRBV7-9 and TRBJ2-4, with 9 bases aligning to TRBD2. V lost 1 base, J lost 5 bases, and 6 bases stayed unmatched. Germline V gene sequence: CDR1 SEHNR, CDR2 FQNEAQ (reference sequence). The CDR3 is 16 residues long. The CDR3 spells CASSLGSAGGQNIQYF. CDR3 DNA sequence: TGTGCCAGCAGCTTAGGATCAGCGGGAGGCCAAAACATTCAGTACTTC.

V gene TRBV28 combines with J gene TRBJ1-2; 8 bases match TRBD1. The CDR3 length is 13 residues. Germline lookup yields CDR1 MDHEN and CDR2 SYDVKM. V gave up 4 bases and J gave up 7 bases; unmatched junction bases: 5. DNA for the CDR3: TGTGCCAGCAGTTCGGACAGGGCTATTGGCTACACCTTC. Residues: CASSSDRAIGYTF.

This clonotype was detected ten times or more. The chain combines TRBV28 with TRBJ2-7; D uncertain. The length of the CDR3 is 14 residues. The germline gives CDR1 MDHEN, CDR2 SYDVKM. Trimming cost V 2 bases and J 1 base, with 9 bases left between them. CDR3 in amino acids: CASSLPSRSYEQYF. The CDR3, as DNA: TGTGCCAGCAGTTTACCGTCTCGGTCCTACGAGCAGTACTTC.

This clonotype appeared many times. This chain links TRBV15 with TRBJ2-3; 8 nucleotides agree with TRBD1. The V gene's germline CDR1 is LNHNV and CDR2 YYDKDF (reference sequence). J lost 2 bases, V lost 5 bases, and 6 bases had no gene match. This CDR3 comprises 15 residues. CDR3 protein: CATSGDRGPTDTQYF. The DNA for the CDR3 is TGTGCCACCAGCGGCGACAGGGGCCCCACAGATACGCAGTATTTT.

This clonotype was counted ten times or more. The chain couples TRBV5-1 to TRBJ2-7; 10 positions match TRBD1. Germline CDR1 is SGHRS and CDR2 is YFSETQ. This CDR3 is built from 14 residues. Unmatched junction bases numbered 3, after V lost 4 bases and J lost 2 bases. The CDR3, as DNA: TGCGCCAGCAGCCCTGGACAGGGGGCCTACGAGCAGTACTTC. It is translated as CASSPGQGAYEQYF.

This clonotype has a handful of counts. The rearrangement links TRBV6-6 to TRBJ1-1, with D hard to call. This CDR3 has 12 amino acids. CDR1 is MNHNY and CDR2 is SVGAGI in the germline V gene (reference sequence). With 6 bases removed from V and 1 base from J, the gap between germline ends came to 6 bases. The CDR3 reads CASRPQNTEAFF. In DNA form, the CDR3 reads TGTGCCAGCAGGCCGCAGAACACTGAAGCTTTCTTT.